These 11 T cell receptor beta chains came from one sample sequenced in a study of T cells in Graves' hyperthyroidism and ophthalmopathy. What was amplified from RNA transcripts were TCR beta CDR3 regions. A set of HTBI primers served as the primers for a first-round RT-PCR of the TCR CDR3. MiXCR, applied by TCRdb to the multiplex PCR reads, yields one record per CDR3 protein. The table records hundreds of thousands of distinct CDR3 sequences, 14% to 15% of them present only once. The specimen sequenced was blood. The receptors were gathered from a woman aged 40 to 50 with Graves' ophthalmopathy.

This clonotype was detected ten times or more. The chain carries TRBV6-1 and TRBJ2-5, with D hard to call. Trimming removed 5 bases from V and 3 bases from J, with 13 bases in between. The CDR3 runs 14 residues. Germline lookup yields CDR1 MNHNS and CDR2 SASEGT. For the CDR3, the DNA is TGTGCCAGCAGTCGGGTCCTGGGGAAAGAGACCCAGTACTTC. Its translation: CASSRVLGKETQYF.

This clonotype was seen a few times. This rearrangement joins TRBV14 to TRBJ2-5; no clear D. Germline V gene sequence: CDR1 SGHDN, CDR2 FVKESK. There are 15 residues in the CDR3. V shed 2 bases and J shed 5 bases, with 15 bases lying between them. This chain's CDR3 is CASSQIAVPRETQYF. The CDR3 DNA is TGTGCCAGCAGCCAAATTGCGGTCCCGAGGGAGACCCAGTACTTC.

This clonotype was counted ten times or more. J is TRBJ1-2 and V is TRBV28; D unresolved. The CDR3 is made up of 13 amino acids. Trimming removed 4 bases from V and 4 bases from J, with 10 bases in between. CDR1 MDHEN and CDR2 SYDVKM come from the germline V gene. The CDR3 is CASSSRWAYGYTF. The DNA of the CDR3 is TGTGCCAGCAGTTCCCGGTGGGCCTATGGCTACACCTTC.

This clonotype was seen at least ten times. The J gene is TRBJ2-7, the V gene TRBV6-2 or TRBV6-3; 7 nucleotides line up with TRBD1. J lost 4 bases, V lost 10 bases, and 13 bases had no gene match. Looked up from germline, CDR1 is MNHEY and CDR2 is SVGEGT. CDR3 length: 14 amino acids. Here the CDR3 DNA reads TGTGCCATTACCCACCGGGACAGCAAATACGAGCAGTACTTC. Protein product: CAITHRDSKYEQYF.

This clonotype was seen many times. CDR3 residues: CASVYSGTTKETQYF. CDR3 coding DNA: TGTGCCAGCGTATATTCCGGGACTACCAAAGAGACCCAGTACTTC. The rearrangement links TRBV6-5 to TRBJ2-5, with 7 bases that match TRBD2. Germline trimming cut 8 bases from V and 3 bases from J; bases unmatched to any gene: 12. This CDR3 is 15 amino acids long. CDR1 MNHEY and CDR2 SVGAGI come from the germline V gene.

V and J are TRBV6-5 and TRBJ1-6, with D hard to call. The CDR3 contains 14 residues. V lost 2 bases and J lost 11, with 13 bases in between. CDR1 is MNHEY and CDR2 is SVGAGI in the germline V gene. CDR3 sequence reads: CASSYRKPATPLHF. The CDR3 DNA sequence: TGTGCCAGCAGTTACCGAAAACCGGCAACACCCCTCCACTTT.

This clonotype showed up many times. The V gene is TRBV6-5, the J gene TRBJ2-5, with 8 nucleotides matching TRBD2. This CDR3 has 14 residues. Germline-derived CDR1 and CDR2 are MNHEY and SVGAGI. The ends lost 2 bases at V and 5 bases at J; junction bases unmatched: 4. CDR3 sequence reads: CASSYASGSETQYF. CDR3 nucleotides: TGTGCCAGCAGTTACGCCAGCGGGAGTGAGACCCAGTACTTC.

The table lists this clonotype with a few counts. V and J are TRBV6-5 and TRBJ1-5; the D gene is possibly TRBD1 (5 bases). Trimming removed 2 bases from V and 7 bases from J, with 9 bases in between. This CDR3 contains 13 residues. CDR1 is MNHEY, CDR2 SVGAGI, per germline. Here the CDR3 DNA reads TGTGCCAGCAGTTACGGGGGTAGGCAGCCCCAGCATTTT. Translated: CASSYGGRQPQHF.

There are many counts of this clonotype. This chain connects TRBV15 to TRBJ1-2, with D possibly TRBD1 on 6 matching bases. The V end was cut by 0 bases, the J end by 5 bases, with 16 bases between. Germline lookup yields CDR1 LNHNV and CDR2 YYDKDF (reference sequence). There are 16 residues in the CDR3. In nucleotides, the CDR3 is TGTGCCACCAGCAGAGATCAAACAGGGAGGTGGTATGGCTACACCTTC. Amino acids: CATSRDQTGRWYGYTF.

This clonotype was seen at least ten times. The chain combines TRBV2 with TRBJ2-7; no reliable D call. The V gene lost 6 bases and the J gene lost 3 bases, with 15 bases spanning the gap. The germline V gene has CDR1 SNHLY and CDR2 FYNNEI. The CDR3 runs to 14 residues. In DNA form, the CDR3 reads TGTGCCAGCAGCCCCTCGACCGAGAGCTACGAGCAGTACTTC. Translating it yields CASSPSTESYEQYF.

This clonotype was detected many times. V is TRBV2 and J is TRBJ1-2; D gene unclear. The germline V and J ends were trimmed by 6 bases and 11 bases, with 7 bases remaining between them. The CDR3 consists of 9 residues. The V gene's germline CDR1 is SNHLY and CDR2 FYNNEI. The CDR3 sequence: CASRGDYTF. The CDR3 DNA follows: TGTGCCAGCAGGGGAGATTACACCTTC.